A selection of T cell receptor beta chains follows, all from one sample in a study of shared clonotypes between healthy human individuals. Profiling relied on immunoSEQ multiplex PCR, and the TCRdb table lists in-frame clones only, not all of them. Among 300,000 to 400,000 clones listed, over 65% were seen once. Sequencing used memory CD4+ T cells sorted from blood. The source of these receptors is a man between 25 and 39 years old in good health. CDR3s include the opening cysteine and the closing phenylalanine or tryptophan. A D gene is named only where the DNA matches it firmly.

D	V	CDR3
.	TRBV4-1	CASSPTLGEYYGYTF
TRBD2	TRBV4-2	CASSRLAGGLYNEQFF
TRBD1	TRBV27	CASSTGQLNQPQHF
.	TRBV7-9	CASSLSRGQFF
TRBD1	TRBV6-1	CAISTGGYGYTF
TRBD1	TRBV27	CASSLKDRTYEQYF
TRBD1	TRBV28	CASHNQGARQPQHF
.	TRBV2	CASSEQELNTEAFF
.	TRBV28	CASTSSGRPPYEQYF
.	TRBV7-9	CASSLGLGNQPQHF
TRBD2	TRBV19	CASSKGTSESEQFF
.	TRBV11-2	CASSNLPGLAYNEQFF
.	TRBV7-2	CASSLARDSYEQYF
.	TRBV30	CAWSVWGGAGNTEAFF
TRBD1	TRBV15	CATSRPTGGVGELFF
.	TRBV30	CAWSVARAVSQPQHF
.	TRBV5-1	CAIGRGPNTGELFF
TRBD2	TRBV5-6	CASSFRPSSGSLGSYEQYF
.	TRBV27	CASTPPTWENPYEQYF
.	TRBV9	CASSVEGSRDYSLEQFF
TRBD2	TRBV2	CASSYGRDTQYF
.	TRBV5-1	CASSDILEGEKLFF
.	TRBV28	CASSSGGRESYEQFF
TRBD2	TRBV11-2	CASSLDLGAGAHTDTQYF